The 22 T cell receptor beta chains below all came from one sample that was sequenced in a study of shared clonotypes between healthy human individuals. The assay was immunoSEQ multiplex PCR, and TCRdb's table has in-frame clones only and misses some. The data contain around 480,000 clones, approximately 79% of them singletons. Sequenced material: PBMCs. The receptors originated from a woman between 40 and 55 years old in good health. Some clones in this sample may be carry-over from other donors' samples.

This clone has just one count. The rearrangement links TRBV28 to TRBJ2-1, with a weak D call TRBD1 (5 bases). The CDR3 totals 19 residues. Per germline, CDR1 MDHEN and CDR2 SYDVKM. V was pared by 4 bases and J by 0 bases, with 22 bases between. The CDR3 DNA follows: TGTGCCAGCAGTTCCCCCTCGACAGCGTACCTAAGCTCCTACAATGAGCAGTTCTTC. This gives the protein CASSSPSTAYLSSYNEQFF. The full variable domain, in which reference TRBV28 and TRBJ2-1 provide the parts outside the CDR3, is DVKVTQSSRYLVKRTGEKVFLECVQDMDHENMFWYRQDPGLGLRLIYFSYDVKMKEKGDIPEGYSVSREKKERFSLILESASTNQTSMYLCASSSPSTAYLSSYNEQFFGPGTRLTVL.

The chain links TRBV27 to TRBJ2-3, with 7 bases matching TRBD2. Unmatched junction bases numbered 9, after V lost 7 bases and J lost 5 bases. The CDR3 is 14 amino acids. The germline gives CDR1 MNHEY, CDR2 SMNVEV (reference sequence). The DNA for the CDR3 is TGTGCCAGCAAAGCGGGACCATCTGGAGATACGCAGTATTTT. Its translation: CASKAGPSGDTQYF.

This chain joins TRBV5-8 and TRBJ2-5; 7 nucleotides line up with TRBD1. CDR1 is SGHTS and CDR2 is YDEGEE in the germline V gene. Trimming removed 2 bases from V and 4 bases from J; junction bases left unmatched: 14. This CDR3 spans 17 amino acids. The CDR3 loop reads CASSFGRGQALAETQYF. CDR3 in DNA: TGTGCCAGCAGCTTCGGCCGAGGACAGGCCCTAGCAGAGACCCAGTACTTC.

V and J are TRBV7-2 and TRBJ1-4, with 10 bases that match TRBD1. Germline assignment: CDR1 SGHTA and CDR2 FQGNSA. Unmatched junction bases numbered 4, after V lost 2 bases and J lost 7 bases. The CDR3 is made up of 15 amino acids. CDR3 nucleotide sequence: TGTGCCAGCAGCTTACAAGGACAGGGGGTTGAAAAACTGTTTTTT. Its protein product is CASSLQGQGVEKLFF.

The CDR3 DNA reads TGTGCCAGCAGTTCCGACATCCTGGCGAACACCGGGGAGCTGTTTTTT. As protein: CASSSDILANTGELFF. The chain joins TRBV27 to TRBJ2-2; D is undetermined. Germline loops: CDR1 MNHEY, CDR2 SMNVEV (reference sequence). V was pared by 4 bases and J by 0 bases, with 12 bases between. The CDR3 has 16 residues.

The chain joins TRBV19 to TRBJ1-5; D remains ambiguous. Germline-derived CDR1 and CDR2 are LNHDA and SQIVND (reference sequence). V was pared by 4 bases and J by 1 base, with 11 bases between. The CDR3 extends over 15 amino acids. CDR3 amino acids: CASSTPVGSNQPQHF. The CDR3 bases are TGTGCCAGTAGTACCCCGGTGGGAAGCAATCAGCCCCAGCATTTT. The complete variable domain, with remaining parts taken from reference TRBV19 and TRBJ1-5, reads DGGITQSPKYLFRKEGQNVTLSCEQNLNHDAMYWYRQDPGQGLRLIYYSQIVNDFQKGDIAEGYSVSREKKESFPLTVTSAQKNPTAFYLCASSTPVGSNQPQHFGDGTRLSIL.

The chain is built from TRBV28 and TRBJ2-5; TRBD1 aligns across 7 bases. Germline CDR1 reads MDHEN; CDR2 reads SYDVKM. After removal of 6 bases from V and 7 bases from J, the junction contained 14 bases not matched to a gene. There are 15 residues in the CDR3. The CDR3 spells CASRGHGVAGGTQYF. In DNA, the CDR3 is TGTGCCAGCAGGGGTCATGGGGTGGCAGGGGGGACCCAGTACTTC.

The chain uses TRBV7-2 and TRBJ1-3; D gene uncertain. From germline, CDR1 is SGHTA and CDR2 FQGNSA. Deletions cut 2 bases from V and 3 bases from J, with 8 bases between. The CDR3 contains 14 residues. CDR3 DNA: TGTGCCAGCAGCTTAAGAGGGTTTGGAAACACCATATATTTT. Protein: CASSLRGFGNTIYF.

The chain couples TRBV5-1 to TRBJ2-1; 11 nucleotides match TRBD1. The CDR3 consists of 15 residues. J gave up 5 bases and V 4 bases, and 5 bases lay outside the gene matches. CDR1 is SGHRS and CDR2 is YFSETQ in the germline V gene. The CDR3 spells CASSPGQGDHNEQFF. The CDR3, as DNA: TGCGCCAGCAGCCCGGGACAGGGGGATCACAATGAGCAGTTCTTC.

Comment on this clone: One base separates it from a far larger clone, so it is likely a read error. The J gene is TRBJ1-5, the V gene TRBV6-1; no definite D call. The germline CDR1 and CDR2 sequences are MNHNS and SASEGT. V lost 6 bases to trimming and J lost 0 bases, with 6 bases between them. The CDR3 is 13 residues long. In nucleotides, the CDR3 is TGTGCCAGCAGCAGAGTTAGCAATCAGCCCCAGCATTTT. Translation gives CASSRVSNQPQHF.

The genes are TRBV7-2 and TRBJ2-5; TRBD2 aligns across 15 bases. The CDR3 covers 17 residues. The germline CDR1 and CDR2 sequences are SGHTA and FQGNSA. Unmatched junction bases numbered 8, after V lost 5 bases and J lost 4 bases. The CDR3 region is CASSTRTSGRATETQYF. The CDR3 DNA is TGTGCCAGCAGCACTCGGACTAGCGGGAGGGCCACAGAGACCCAGTACTTC.

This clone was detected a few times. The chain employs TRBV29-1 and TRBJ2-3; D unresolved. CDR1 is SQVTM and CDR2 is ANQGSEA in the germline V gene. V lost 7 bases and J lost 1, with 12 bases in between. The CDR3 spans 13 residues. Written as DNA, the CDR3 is TGCAGCGCCCCTAAAGGAGGCACAGATACGCAGTATTTT. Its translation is CSAPKGGTDTQYF.

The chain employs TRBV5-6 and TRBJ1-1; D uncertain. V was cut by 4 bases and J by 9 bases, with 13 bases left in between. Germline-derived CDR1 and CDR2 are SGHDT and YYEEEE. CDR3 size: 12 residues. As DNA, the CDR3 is TGTGCCAGCAGCCAACTTCGATTAAAAGCTTTCTTT. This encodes CASSQLRLKAFF.

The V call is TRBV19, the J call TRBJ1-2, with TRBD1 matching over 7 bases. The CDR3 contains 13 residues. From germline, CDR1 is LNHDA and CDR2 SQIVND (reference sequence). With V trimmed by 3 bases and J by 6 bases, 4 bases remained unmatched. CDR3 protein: CASSIKGTDGYTF. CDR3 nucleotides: TGTGCCAGTAGTATCAAAGGGACAGATGGCTACACCTTC.

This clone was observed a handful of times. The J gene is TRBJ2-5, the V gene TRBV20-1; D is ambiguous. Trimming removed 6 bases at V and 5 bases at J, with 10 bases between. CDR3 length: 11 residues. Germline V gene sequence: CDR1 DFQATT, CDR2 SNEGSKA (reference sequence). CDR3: CSAPQVETQYF. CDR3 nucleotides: TGCAGTGCCCCCCAGGTGGAGACCCAGTACTTC.

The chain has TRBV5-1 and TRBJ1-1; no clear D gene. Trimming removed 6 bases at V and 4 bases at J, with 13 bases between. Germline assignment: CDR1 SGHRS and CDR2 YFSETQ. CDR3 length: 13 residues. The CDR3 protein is CASTSREGTEAFF. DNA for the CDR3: TGCGCCAGCACCTCCCGGGAGGGCACTGAAGCTTTCTTT.

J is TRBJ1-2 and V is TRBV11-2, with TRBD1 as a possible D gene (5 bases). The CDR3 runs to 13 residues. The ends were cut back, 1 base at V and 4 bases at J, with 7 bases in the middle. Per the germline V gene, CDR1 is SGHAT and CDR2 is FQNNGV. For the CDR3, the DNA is TGTGCCAGCAGCTTAGGGAGGGGCTATGGCTACACCTTC. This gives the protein CASSLGRGYGYTF. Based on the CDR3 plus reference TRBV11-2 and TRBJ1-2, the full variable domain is EAGVAQSPRYKIIEKRQSVAFWCNPISGHATLYWYQQILGQGPKLLIQFQNNGVVDDSQLPKDRFSAERLKGVDSTLKIQPAKLEDSAVYLCASSLGRGYGYTFGSGTRLTVV.

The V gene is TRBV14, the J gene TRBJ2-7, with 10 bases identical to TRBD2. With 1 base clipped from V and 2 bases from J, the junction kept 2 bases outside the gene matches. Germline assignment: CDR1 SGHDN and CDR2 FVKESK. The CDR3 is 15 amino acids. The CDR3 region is CASSQASGRPYEQYF. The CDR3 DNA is TGTGCCAGCAGCCAAGCTAGCGGGAGACCCTACGAGCAGTACTTC. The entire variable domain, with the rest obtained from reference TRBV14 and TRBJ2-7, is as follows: EAGVTQFPSHSVIEKGQTVTLRCDPISGHDNLYWYRRVMGKEIKFLLHFVKESKQDESGMPNNRFLAERTGGTYSTLKVQPAELEDSGVYFCASSQASGRPYEQYFGPGTRLTVT.

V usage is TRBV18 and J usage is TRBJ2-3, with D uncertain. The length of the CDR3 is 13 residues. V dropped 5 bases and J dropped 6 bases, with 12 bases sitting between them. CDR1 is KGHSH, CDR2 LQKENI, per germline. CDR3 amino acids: CASSSSVRDTQYF. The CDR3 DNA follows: TGTGCCAGCTCAAGCTCAGTGCGGGATACGCAGTATTTT.

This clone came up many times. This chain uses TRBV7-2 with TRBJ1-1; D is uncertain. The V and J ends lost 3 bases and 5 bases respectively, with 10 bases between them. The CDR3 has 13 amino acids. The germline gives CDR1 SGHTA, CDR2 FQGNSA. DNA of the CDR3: TGTGCCAGCAGCTTTTATGATGGGACTGAAGCTTTCTTT. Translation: CASSFYDGTEAFF.

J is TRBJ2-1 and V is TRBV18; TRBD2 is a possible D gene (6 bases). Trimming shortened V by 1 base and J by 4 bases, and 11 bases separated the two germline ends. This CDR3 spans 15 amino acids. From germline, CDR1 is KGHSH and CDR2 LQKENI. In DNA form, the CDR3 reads TGTGCCAGCTCACCACGAGGACTACCGTACAATGAGCAGTTCTTC. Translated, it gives CASSPRGLPYNEQFF.

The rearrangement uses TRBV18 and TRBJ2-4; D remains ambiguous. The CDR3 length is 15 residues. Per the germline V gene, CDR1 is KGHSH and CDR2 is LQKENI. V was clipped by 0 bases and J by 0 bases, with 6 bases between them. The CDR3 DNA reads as TGTGCCAGCTCACCACCGACGGAAGCCAAAAACATTCAGTACTTC. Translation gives CASSPPTEAKNIQYF.